Listed below are T cell receptor beta chains from one sample, sequenced in a study of cytomegalovirus exposure and HLA in healthy donors. Profiled with immunoSEQ multiplex PCR; TCRdb holds only in-frame clones, not every one. The sample yields over 150,000 clones, about 75% seen once. The sequenced sample was PBMCs. The source of these receptors is a woman in her fifties or sixties in good health and CMV-seropositive. The CDR3 runs from the conserved cysteine through the conserved F or W. D genes are given only for firm matches. Clone size appears in some rows only: once, few, many, or a class for an expanded clone.

NA	TRBV7-3	TRBD1	TRBJ2-1	TGTGCCAGCAGCCAACGCCGGGACAGCCTACAATCGGAGCAGTTCTTC	CASSQRRDSLQSEQFF
NA	TRBV5-1	TRBD1	TRBJ1-3	TGCGCCAGCAGCCTAGGGACAGGCTCTGGAAACACCATATATTTT	CASSLGTGSGNTIYF
NA	TRBV19	TRBD2	TRBJ2-1	TGTGCCAGTAGTAGCGGCCTAGCGGGGGTAAGAGAGCAGTTCTTC	CASSSGLAGVREQFF
NA	TRBV7-7	NA	TRBJ2-7	TGTGCCAGCAGCGAGGGGGGGCCCTACGAGCAGTACTTC	CASSEGGPYEQYF
once	TRBV5-1	NA	TRBJ1-1	TGCGCCAGCAGCTTGGCCGGCGTCAGGGGACGCATGAACACTGAAGCTTTCTTT	CASSLAGVRGRMNTEAFF
once	TRBV5-1	TRBD2	TRBJ2-5	TGCGCCAGCAGCCGAGCTAGCGGGGAAGAGACCCAGTACTTC	CASSRASGEETQYF
NA	TRBV19	NA	TRBJ1-1	TGTGCCAGCTCCCTCGGGAGTACTGCTGAAGCTTTCTTT	CASSLGSTAEAFF
NA	TRBV5-1	NA	TRBJ2-2	TGCGCCAGCAGCCCGGGGTCTGGGCCCACCGGGGAGCTGTTTTTT	CASSPGSGPTGELFF
once	TRBV2	NA	TRBJ1-5	TGTGCCAGCAGTGAAGGTGTAACAGGGAGTCAGCCCCAGCATTTT	CASSEGVTGSQPQHF
NA	TRBV15	TRBD1	TRBJ2-7	TGTGCCACCAGCAGAGATACAGGGGCGGCCTACGAGCAGTACTTC	CATSRDTGAAYEQYF
NA	TRBV7-2	TRBD2	TRBJ2-1	TGTGCCAGCAGCTGGGAGCGGGGGAATGAGCAGTTCTTC	CASSWERGNEQFF
NA	TRBV5-1	NA	TRBJ2-5	TGCGCCAGCAGCTTGTCAGGGTTACAAGAGACCCAGTACTTC	CASSLSGLQETQYF
NA	TRBV6-1	NA	TRBJ1-6	TGTGCCAGCAGTGAAGCTGCGACATCCAATTCACCCCTCCACTTT	CASSEAATSNSPLHF
NA	TRBV5-1	TRBD2	TRBJ2-1	TGCGCCAGCAGCAAGACTAGCGGGGGGTCTGAGCAGTTCTTC	CASSKTSGGSEQFF
NA	TRBV9	TRBD1	TRBJ2-7	TGTGCCAGCAGCCCGGGACAGGGCTTCTACGAGCAGTACTTC	CASSPGQGFYEQYF
few	TRBV2	NA	TRBJ1-6	TGTGCCAGCAGTGCGCGTGGATCGGGGGATTCACCCCTCCACTTT	CASSARGSGDSPLHF
many	TRBV19	NA	TRBJ1-6	TGTGCCAGTAGTTCGACAGTTTCACCCCTCCACTTT	CASSSTVSPLHF
NA	TRBV19	NA	TRBJ2-4	TGTGCCAGTAGTACCAGACAAGCCAAAAACATTCAGTACTTC	CASSTRQAKNIQYF
few	TRBV15	TRBD2	TRBJ2-7	TGTGCCACCAGCAAGGAGCGGGGGGGGGCCTACGAGCAGTACTTC	CATSKERGGAYEQYF
NA	TRBV5-1	NA	TRBJ2-2	TGCGCCAGCAGTTCCGACAGCTATGCCGGGGAGCTGTTTTTT	CASSSDSYAGELFF
once	TRBV6-1	NA	TRBJ1-5	TGTGCCAGCGAATTTTGGGGCGGCAGCAATCAGCCCCAGCATTTT	CASEFWGGSNQPQHF
NA	TRBV7-3	TRBD2	TRBJ2-1	TGTGCCAGCAGCCCGGGGGGAGGTCGGAGTGAGCAGTTCTTC	CASSPGGGRSEQFF